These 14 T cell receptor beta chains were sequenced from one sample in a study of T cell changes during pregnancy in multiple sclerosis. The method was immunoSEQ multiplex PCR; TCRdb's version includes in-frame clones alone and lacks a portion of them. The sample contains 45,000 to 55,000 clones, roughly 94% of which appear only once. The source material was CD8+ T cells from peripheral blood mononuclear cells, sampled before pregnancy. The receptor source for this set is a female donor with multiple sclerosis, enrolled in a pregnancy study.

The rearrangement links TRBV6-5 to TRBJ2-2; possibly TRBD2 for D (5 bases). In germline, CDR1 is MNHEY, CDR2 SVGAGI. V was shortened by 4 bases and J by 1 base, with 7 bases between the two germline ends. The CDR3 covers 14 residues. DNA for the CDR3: TGTGCCAGCAGTTCGGGATTGAACACCGGGGAGCTGTTTTTT. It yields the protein CASSSGLNTGELFF.

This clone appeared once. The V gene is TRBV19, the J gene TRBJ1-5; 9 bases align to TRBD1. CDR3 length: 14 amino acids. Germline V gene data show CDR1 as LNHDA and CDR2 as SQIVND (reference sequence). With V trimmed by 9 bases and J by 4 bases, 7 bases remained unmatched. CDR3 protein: CASRGQGRNQPQHF. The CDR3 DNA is TGTGCCAGCAGGGGACAGGGCAGAAATCAGCCCCAGCATTTT.

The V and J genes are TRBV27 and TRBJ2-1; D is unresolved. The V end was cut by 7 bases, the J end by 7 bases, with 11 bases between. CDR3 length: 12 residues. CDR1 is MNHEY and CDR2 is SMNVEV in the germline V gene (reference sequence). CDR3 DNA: TGTGCCAGCACCCTAGAGAGTAATGAGCAGTTCTTC. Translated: CASTLESNEQFF.

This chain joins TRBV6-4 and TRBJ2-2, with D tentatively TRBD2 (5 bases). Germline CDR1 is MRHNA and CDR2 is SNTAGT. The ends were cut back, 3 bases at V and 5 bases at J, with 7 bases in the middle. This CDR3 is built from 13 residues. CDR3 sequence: CASSESGTGELFF. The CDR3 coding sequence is TGTGCCAGCAGTGAATCGGGGACCGGGGAGCTGTTTTTT.

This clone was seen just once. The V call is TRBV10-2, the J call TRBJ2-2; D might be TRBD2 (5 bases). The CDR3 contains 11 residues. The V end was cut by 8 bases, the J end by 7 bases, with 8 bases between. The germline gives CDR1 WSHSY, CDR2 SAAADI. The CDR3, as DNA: TGCGCCAGCGGCCGGGGCGGGGAGCTGTTTTTT. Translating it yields CASGRGGELFF.

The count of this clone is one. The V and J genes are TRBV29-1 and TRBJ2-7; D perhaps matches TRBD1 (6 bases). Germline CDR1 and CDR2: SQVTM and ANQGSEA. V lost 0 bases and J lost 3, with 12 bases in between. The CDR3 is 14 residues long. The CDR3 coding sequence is TGCAGCGTTGAAGAAACACAGGGCGGCTACGAGCAGTACTTC. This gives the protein CSVEETQGGYEQYF.

The CDR3 loop is CAISESRASGTYEQYF. CDR3 DNA sequence: TGTGCCATCAGTGAGTCGCGAGCTAGCGGTACCTACGAGCAGTACTTC. V and J are TRBV10-3 and TRBJ2-7, with 7 bases lining up with TRBD2. This CDR3 has 16 residues. Germline V gene sequence: CDR1 ENHRY, CDR2 SYGVKD. After removal of 0 bases from V and 2 bases from J, the junction contained 7 bases not matched to a gene.

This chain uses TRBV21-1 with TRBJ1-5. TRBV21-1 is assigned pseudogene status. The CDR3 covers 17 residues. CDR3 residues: CASSKTRGEFSNQPQHF. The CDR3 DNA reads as TGTGCCAGCAGCAAAACCCGTGGTGAGTTTAGCAATCAGCCCCAGCATTTT.

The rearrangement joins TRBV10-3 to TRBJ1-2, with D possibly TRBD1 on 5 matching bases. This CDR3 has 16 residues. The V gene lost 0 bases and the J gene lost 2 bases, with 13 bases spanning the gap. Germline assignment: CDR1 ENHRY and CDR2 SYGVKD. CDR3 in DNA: TGTGCCATCAGTGAGTCGCGCGTTAGGGGAAACTATGGCTACACCTTC. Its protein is CAISESRVRGNYGYTF.

DNA for the CDR3: TGTGCCAGCAGCTTACCCAGGGACTACGAGCAGTACTTC. Amino acid sequence: CASSLPRDYEQYF. The gene calls are TRBV7-9 and TRBJ2-7; maybe TRBD1 (5 bases). CDR3 length: 13 amino acids. Looked up from germline, CDR1 is SEHNR and CDR2 is FQNEAQ (reference sequence). Between the trimmed V and J ends, which lost 2 bases and 3 bases, there was a span of 8 bases.

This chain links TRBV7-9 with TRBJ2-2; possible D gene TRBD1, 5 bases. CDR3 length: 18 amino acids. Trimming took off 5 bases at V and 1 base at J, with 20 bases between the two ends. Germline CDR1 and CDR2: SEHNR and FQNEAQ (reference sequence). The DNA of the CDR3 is TGTGCCAGCAGCACTTTACCATTGACAGAGAAGAACACCGGGGAGCTGTTTTTT. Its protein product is CASSTLPLTEKNTGELFF.

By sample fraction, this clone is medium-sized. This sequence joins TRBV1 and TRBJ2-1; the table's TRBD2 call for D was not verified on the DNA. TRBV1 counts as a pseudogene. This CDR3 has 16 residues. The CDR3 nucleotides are TGCACCAGCAGCCACCTACTAGCGCCCGCCTACAATGAGCAGTTCTTC. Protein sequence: CTSSHLLAPAYNEQFF.

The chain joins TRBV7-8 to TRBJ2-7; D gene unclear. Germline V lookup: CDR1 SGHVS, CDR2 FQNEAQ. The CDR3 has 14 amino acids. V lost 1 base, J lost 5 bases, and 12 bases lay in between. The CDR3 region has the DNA TGTGCCAGCAGCTTAGGAGCGCGTGCAGACGAGCAGTACTTC. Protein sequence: CASSLGARADEQYF.

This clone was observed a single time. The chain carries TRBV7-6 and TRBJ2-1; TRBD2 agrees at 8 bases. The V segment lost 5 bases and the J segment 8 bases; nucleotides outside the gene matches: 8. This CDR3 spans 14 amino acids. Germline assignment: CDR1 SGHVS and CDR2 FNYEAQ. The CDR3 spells CASSRSGRYDEQFF. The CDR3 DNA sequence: TGTGCCAGCAGCCGGAGCGGGAGATACGATGAGCAGTTCTTC. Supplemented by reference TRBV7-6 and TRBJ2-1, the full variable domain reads GAGVSQSPRYKVTKRGQDVALRCDPISGHVSLYWYRQALGQGPEFLTYFNYEAQQDKSGLPNDRFSAERPEGSISTLTIQRTEQRDSAMYRCASSRSGRYDEQFFGPGTRLTVL.